The 31 T cell receptor beta chains presented below share a single source sample, sequenced in a study of shared clonotypes between healthy human individuals. The assay was immunoSEQ multiplex PCR, and TCRdb's table has in-frame clones only and misses some. The table includes roughly 680,000 clones, over 60% detected once. The sequenced material came from memory CD4+ T cells sorted from blood. Subset of the sample: CD45RA-negative fraction. All receptors derive from a woman aged 25-40 years in good health.

V usage is TRBV18 and J usage is TRBJ2-3, with D perhaps matching TRBD1 (6 bases). Trimming took 4 bases from V and 0 from J, leaving 11 bases between them. The CDR3 length is 15 residues. Germline CDR1 is KGHSH and CDR2 is LQKENI. This chain's CDR3 is CASSRDTPSTDTQYF. DNA for the CDR3: TGTGCCAGCTCACGGGACACCCCTAGCACAGATACGCAGTATTTT.

The chain uses TRBV7-6 and TRBJ2-7; D call uncertain. Germline V gene sequence: CDR1 SGHVS, CDR2 FNYEAQ. The CDR3 spans 16 residues. V gave up 3 bases and J gave up 0 bases, with 15 bases separating them. The CDR3 reads CASSFTDTPSSYEQYF. The CDR3 region has the DNA TGTGCCAGCAGCTTTACAGACACTCCCAGCTCCTACGAGCAGTACTTC.

This chain uses TRBV15 with TRBJ1-5, with D hard to call. Germline CDR1 is LNHNV and CDR2 is YYDKDF (reference sequence). Trimming took 0 bases from V and 2 from J, leaving 8 bases between them. The CDR3 contains 15 residues. CDR3 in amino acids: CATSREARGNQPQHF. CDR3 coding DNA: TGTGCCACCAGCAGAGAGGCAAGGGGCAATCAGCCCCAGCATTTT.

This clone qualifies as medium-sized. Different DNA sequences within this sample yield the same CDR3. In nucleotides, the CDR3 is TGTGCCAGCAGTTACTCGAATAGCCACACTGAAGCTTTCTTT. This codes for CASSYSNSHTEAFF. V is TRBV6-5 and J is TRBJ1-1; D remains unclear. The germline V and J ends were trimmed by 0 bases and 3 bases, with 8 bases remaining between them. This CDR3 has 14 amino acids. Germline-derived CDR1 and CDR2 are MNHEY and SVGAGI.

The chain uses TRBV27 and TRBJ2-2; 11 bases map to TRBD1. Germline CDR1 reads MNHEY; CDR2 reads SMNVEV (reference sequence). V trimming: 6 bases; J trimming: 6 bases; junction bases outside the gene matches: 6. The length of the CDR3 is 15 residues. In DNA form, the CDR3 reads TGTGCCAGCAGCGGGACAGGGGGTGTCTCCGGGGAGCTGTTTTTT. It encodes CASSGTGGVSGELFF.

The rearrangement joins TRBV7-3 to TRBJ2-6, with 7 bases lining up with TRBD1. Unmatched junction bases numbered 8, after V lost 1 base and J lost 2 bases. The germline CDR1 and CDR2 sequences are SGHTA and FQGTGA. This CDR3 is built from 18 residues. Here the CDR3 reads CASSLRSGRGTGANVLTF. CDR3 nucleotide sequence: TGTGCCAGCAGCTTAAGGTCGGGCAGGGGGACTGGGGCCAACGTCCTGACTTTC.

CDR3 DNA sequence: TGTGCCAGCAGTTTACTGGGTAGCGGACCCACCGGGGAGCTGTTTTTT. Its protein product is CASSLLGSGPTGELFF. V usage is TRBV28 and J usage is TRBJ2-2, with D possibly TRBD2 on 6 matching bases. Germline assignment: CDR1 MDHEN and CDR2 SYDVKM. This CDR3 comprises 16 residues. V was cut by 2 bases and J by 4 bases, with 14 bases left in between. Drawing the rest from reference TRBV28 and TRBJ2-2, the complete variable domain is DVKVTQSSRYLVKRTGEKVFLECVQDMDHENMFWYRQDPGLGLRLIYFSYDVKMKEKGDIPEGYSVSREKKERFSLILESASTNQTSMYLCASSLLGSGPTGELFFGEGSRLTVL.

The chain recombines TRBV2 with TRBJ2-4, with 9 bases aligning to TRBD1. Trimming cost V 6 bases and J 1 base; bases outside gene matches: 1. CDR1 and CDR2 (germline): SNHLY, FYNNEI. The CDR3 sequence is 14 residues long. In DNA form, the CDR3 reads TGTGCCAGCAGCGGGACAGGGGCCAAAAACATTCAGTACTTC. Encoded protein: CASSGTGAKNIQYF.

The CDR3: CASIGNRNTGELFF. The CDR3 nucleotides are TGTGCCAGTATCGGGAACCGAAACACCGGGGAGCTGTTTTTT. The V gene is TRBV19, the J gene TRBJ2-2; D may be TRBD2 (5 bases). Germline V gives CDR1 LNHDA, CDR2 SQIVND (reference sequence). This CDR3 is built from 14 residues. V was cut by 7 bases and J by 2 bases, with 11 bases left in between.

This sequence joins TRBV18 and TRBJ2-5; D gene ambiguous. The V gene lost 4 bases and the J gene lost 3 bases, with 9 bases spanning the gap. Germline CDR1 is KGHSH and CDR2 is LQKENI. The CDR3 runs 13 residues. The CDR3 DNA is TGTGCCAGCTCACGTGCAATGGAAGAGACCCAGTACTTC. It yields the protein CASSRAMEETQYF. Together with reference TRBV18 and TRBJ2-5, the CDR3 gives the full variable domain: NAGVMQNPRHLVRRRGQEARLRCSPMKGHSHVYWYRQLPEEGLKFMVYLQKENIIDESGMPKERFSAEFPKEGPSILRIQQVVRGDSAAYFCASSRAMEETQYFGPGTRLLVL.

The J gene is TRBJ2-3, the V gene TRBV5-1; no clear D. Trimming took 0 bases from V and 0 from J, leaving 5 bases between them. The V gene's germline CDR1 is SGHRS and CDR2 YFSETQ. The CDR3 covers 14 residues. As DNA, the CDR3 is TGCGCCAGCAGCTTGGTGCCTAGCACAGATACGCAGTATTTT. Protein: CASSLVPSTDTQYF.

The V gene is TRBV10-3, the J gene TRBJ1-1, with 8 positions matching TRBD1. This CDR3 is built from 16 residues. J was trimmed by 0 bases and V by 6 bases; bases with no gene match: 9. Per germline, CDR1 ENHRY and CDR2 SYGVKD. As DNA, the CDR3 is TGTGCCATCAGCCCCCGGGTACAGGGGGTGAACACTGAAGCTTTCTTT. Translation: CAISPRVQGVNTEAFF.

This rearrangement joins TRBV29-1 to TRBJ2-5; the match to TRBD1 covers 10 bases. Per the germline V gene, CDR1 is SQVTM and CDR2 is ANQGSEA. The CDR3 length is 15 residues. The V and J ends lost 8 bases and 4 bases, in that order; junction bases with no gene match: 13. The CDR3 spells CSTPTGGTFGETQYF. As DNA, the CDR3 is TGCAGCACACCGACAGGGGGCACCTTCGGAGAGACCCAGTACTTC.

The chain uses TRBV7-9 and TRBJ2-3, with a weak D call TRBD1 (5 bases). The CDR3 runs to 13 residues. From germline, CDR1 is SEHNR and CDR2 FQNEAQ (reference sequence). Deletions cut 2 bases from V and 6 bases from J, with 9 bases between. The CDR3 region is CASSLFGADTQYF. The CDR3 DNA reads as TGTGCCAGCAGCTTATTTGGGGCGGATACGCAGTATTTT.

The chain joins TRBV29-1 to TRBJ2-7; tentative D call: TRBD2 (5 bases). Per the germline V gene, CDR1 is SQVTM and CDR2 is ANQGSEA. V was cut by 4 bases and J by 5 bases, with 15 bases left in between. The CDR3 is made up of 13 amino acids. Written as DNA, the CDR3 is TGCAGCGTTGGGGAAGGAGGTCTCCACGAGCAGTACTTC. This sequence encodes CSVGEGGLHEQYF.

With respect to this clone: Other DNA sequences in the sample encode the same CDR3. This rearrangement joins TRBV7-2 to TRBJ2-5; 7 bases line up with TRBD1. The CDR3 runs 14 residues. V trimming: 4 bases; J trimming: 0 bases; junction bases outside the gene matches: 2. Looked up from germline, CDR1 is SGHTA and CDR2 is FQGNSA. The CDR3: CASSSGTDQETQYF. CDR3 nucleotides: TGTGCCAGCAGCTCTGGGACAGACCAAGAGACCCAGTACTTC.

V gene TRBV11-3 combines with J gene TRBJ2-1; D call uncertain. Germline V gene sequence: CDR1 SGHNT, CDR2 YENEEA. This CDR3 is 15 amino acids long. The V and J ends lost 0 bases and 10 bases respectively, with 16 bases between them. The CDR3 loop is CASSLDLDHSREQFF. The CDR3 nucleotides read TGTGCCAGCAGCTTAGATCTGGACCACTCAAGGGAGCAGTTCTTC.

This chain joins TRBV5-1 and TRBJ2-5, with TRBD2 matching over 12 bases. The V gene end was trimmed by 0 bases and the J gene end by 5 bases; junction bases not matched to a gene: 8. The CDR3 is 17 amino acids. Germline V gene sequence: CDR1 SGHRS, CDR2 YFSETQ. CDR3 in amino acids: CASSLDGASGRGETQYF. DNA of the CDR3: TGCGCCAGCAGCTTGGACGGGGCTAGCGGGAGGGGTGAGACCCAGTACTTC.

The chain recombines TRBV28 with TRBJ1-2; TRBD1 is a possible D gene (6 bases). Germline assignment: CDR1 MDHEN and CDR2 SYDVKM. The CDR3 runs 15 residues. Trimming stripped 2 bases from V and 0 bases from J, with 10 bases between. CDR3 DNA: TGTGCCAGCAGTTTAGCCGGGGGGCCTAACTATGGCTACACCTTC. Amino acids: CASSLAGGPNYGYTF.

Comment on this clone: Different DNA sequences within this sample yield the same CDR3. V usage is TRBV6-5 and J usage is TRBJ1-1; D remains ambiguous. Trimming left V 2 bases short and J 2 bases short, with 9 bases between. The CDR3 contains 14 residues. CDR1 and CDR2 from the germline V gene are MNHEY and SVGAGI. CDR3 sequence reads: CASSYGDLNTEAFF. CDR3 nucleotides: TGTGCCAGCAGTTACGGAGACTTAAACACTGAAGCTTTCTTT.

The chain links TRBV7-8 to TRBJ2-7, with TRBD2 matching 13 bases. There are 18 residues in the CDR3. Unmatched junction bases numbered 13, after V lost 5 bases and J lost 3 bases. Germline assignment: CDR1 SGHVS and CDR2 FQNEAQ. This CDR3 reads CASSPILPGLAGHYEQYF. CDR3 DNA: TGTGCCAGCAGCCCAATTCTCCCGGGACTAGCGGGGCACTACGAGCAGTACTTC.

CDR3 DNA sequence: TGTGCCAGCAGTCATTCGACTAGCGTAATGCTAGATACGCAGTATTTT. Translated: CASSHSTSVMLDTQYF. The chain uses TRBV27 and TRBJ2-3; 8 bases fit TRBD2. Germline-derived CDR1 and CDR2 are MNHEY and SMNVEV (reference sequence). CDR3 size: 16 residues. The V and J ends lost 5 bases and 5 bases, in that order; junction bases with no gene match: 12.

A few counts support this clone. V usage is TRBV15 and J usage is TRBJ2-7, with TRBD1 as a possible D gene (6 bases). The germline V gene has CDR1 LNHNV and CDR2 YYDKDF (reference sequence). The CDR3 sequence is 17 residues long. Between the trimmed V and J ends, which lost 6 bases and 3 bases, there was a span of 24 bases. The DNA for the CDR3 is TGTGCCACCAGAACATCTGGGGGCAGCAAGCGATTCTACGAGCAGTACTTC. It translates to CATRTSGGSKRFYEQYF.

The chain carries TRBV6-1 and TRBJ2-3; D is unclear. The germline gives CDR1 MNHNS, CDR2 SASEGT. The CDR3 is 16 residues long. The ends were cut back, 3 bases at V and 5 bases at J, with 18 bases in the middle. CDR3: CASSDRPLGIGDTQYF. In nucleotides, the CDR3 is TGTGCCAGCAGTGATCGTCCTCTTGGGATAGGAGATACGCAGTATTTT.

Only one count was recorded for this clone. This chain links TRBV7-9 with TRBJ2-1, with TRBD2 matching over 7 bases. The CDR3 consists of 15 residues. CDR1 and CDR2 from the germline V gene are SEHNR and FQNEAQ (reference sequence). Germline trimming cut 5 bases from V and 4 bases from J; bases unmatched to any gene: 8. CDR3 protein: CASSQTRDYYNEQFF. The CDR3 nucleotides read TGTGCCAGCAGCCAGACCCGGGACTATTACAATGAGCAGTTCTTC. The full variable domain, its missing parts supplied by reference TRBV7-9 and TRBJ2-1, is DTGVSQNPRHKITKRGQNVTFRCDPISEHNRLYWYRQTLGQGPEFLTYFQNEAQLEKSRLLSDRFSAERPKGSFSTLEIQRTEQGDSAMYLCASSQTRDYYNEQFFGPGTRLTVL.

The chain links TRBV2 to TRBJ1-1; unclear D gene. Germline values: CDR1 SNHLY, CDR2 FYNNEI. CDR3 length equals 14 residues. Deletions cut 6 bases from V and 4 bases from J, with 15 bases between. The CDR3 is CASRERVLGTEAFF. The DNA for the CDR3 is TGTGCCAGCAGAGAGCGGGTGCTGGGCACTGAAGCTTTCTTT. Full variable domain (rest looked up from reference TRBV2 and TRBJ1-1): EPEVTQTPSHQVTQMGQEVILRCVPISNHLYFYWYRQILGQKVEFLVSFYNNEISEKSEIFDDQFSVERPDGSNFTLKIRSTKLEDSAMYFCASRERVLGTEAFFGQGTRLTVV.

This clone was picked up a small number of times. The chain carries TRBV5-1 and TRBJ2-1; no clear D gene. Germline assignment: CDR1 SGHRS and CDR2 YFSETQ. The V gene lost 1 base and the J gene lost 5 bases, with 19 bases spanning the gap. CDR3 length: 17 residues. The CDR3 loop reads CASSLTPRAAFNNEQFF. Here the CDR3 DNA reads TGCGCCAGCAGCTTGACTCCCCGGGCCGCGTTCAACAATGAGCAGTTCTTC.

V and J are TRBV6-1 and TRBJ1-2, with D uncertain. Germline values: CDR1 MNHNS, CDR2 SASEGT. This CDR3 region has 13 residues. V was trimmed by 4 bases and J by 5 bases, leaving 11 bases between them. The CDR3 region has the DNA TGTGCCAGCAGTGGGGTTCATCTGTATGGCTACACCTTC. It yields the protein CASSGVHLYGYTF.

This clone was observed a handful of times. The chain couples TRBV7-2 to TRBJ1-1; TRBD1 might be the D (5 bases). V dropped 1 base and J dropped 5 bases, with 11 bases sitting between them. Germline V lookup: CDR1 SGHTA, CDR2 FQGNSA. The CDR3 loop spans 14 amino acids. The CDR3 reads CASSLGKGRTEAFF. The CDR3 DNA is TGTGCCAGCAGCTTAGGGAAGGGGCGGACTGAAGCTTTCTTT.

This clone was seen at least ten times. This CDR3 is also generated by other DNA sequences in the sample. The V call is TRBV6-1, the J call TRBJ2-7, with D maybe TRBD2 (6 bases). Per the germline V gene, CDR1 is MNHNS and CDR2 is SASEGT. Trimming left V 3 bases short and J 2 bases short, with 14 bases between. This CDR3 comprises 15 residues. CDR3 sequence reads: CASSEGGAGAYEQYF. The CDR3 region has the DNA TGTGCCAGCAGTGAGGGGGGAGCCGGGGCCTACGAGCAGTACTTC.

On this clone: The sample holds other DNA sequences that translate to the same CDR3. The gene calls are TRBV5-1 and TRBJ2-1; D possibly corresponds to TRBD2 (5 bases). The CDR3 covers 15 residues. CDR1 and CDR2 from the germline V gene are SGHRS and YFSETQ. V was pared by 3 bases and J by 1 base, with 11 bases between. DNA of the CDR3: TGCGCCAGCAGCTCGGACTCCACGTCCTACAATGAGCAGTTCTTC. Protein: CASSSDSTSYNEQFF. The full variable domain, with the rest looked up from reference TRBV5-1 and TRBJ2-1, is KAGVTQTPRYLIKTRGQQVTLSCSPISGHRSVSWYQQTPGQGLQFLFEYFSETQRNKGNFPGRFSGRQFSNSRSEMNVSTLELGDSALYLCASSSDSTSYNEQFFGPGTRLTVL.